The source of this TCR beta chain is a study of PD-1 blockade in mismatch repair-deficient tumors. Study-wide results and caveats: Tumor-resident clones, often absent from pretreatment blood, expanded after pembrolizumab and then contracted.

The assay was immunoSEQ multiplex PCR, and TCRdb's table has in-frame clones only and misses some. The sample includes under 50,000 clones, more than 75% of them seen just once. All patients were mismatch repair deficient, assessed by either PCR or immunohistochemistry. This clone was seen only once. What it binds is not known. Germline lookup yields CDR1 LNHDA and CDR2 SQIVND (reference sequence). The V end was cut by 1 base, the J end by 8 bases, with 11 bases between. CDR3 length: 13 amino acids. Specimen: peripheral blood, collected 4 weeks after starting pembrolizumab. The clonotype comes from an adult with mismatch repair-deficient cancer. This rearrangement joins TRBV19 to TRBJ1-1; D not resolved. The CDR3 is CASSIGGFREAFF. CDR3 DNA sequence: TGTGCCAGTAGTATAGGAGGGTTCCGAGAAGCTTTCTTT. Full variable domain (outside the CDR3, taken from reference TRBV19 and TRBJ1-1): DGGITQSPKYLFRKEGQNVTLSCEQNLNHDAMYWYRQDPGQGLRLIYYSQIVNDFQKGDIAEGYSVSREKKESFPLTVTSAQKNPTAFYLCASSIGGFREAFFGQGTRLTVV.